The rows below give T cell receptor beta chains drawn from one sample of a study of T cell responses to AZD1222 COVID-19 vaccine. Generated by immunoSEQ multiplex PCR, the TCRdb table keeps only in-frame clones and is missing some. Counted here are over 150,000 clones, roughly 92% occurring once; the ten biggest clones make up around 1%. This sample comprised peripheral blood, obtained 28 days after the second AZD1222 dose. The receptors were gathered from an adult who received the AZD1222 COVID-19 vaccine. Both conserved end residues are part of each CDR3. The D gene is left open where the match is weak. Only part of the rows carry a size: once, few, many, or a class if the clone is expanded.

d_call	v_call	clone_size	j_call	cdr3_aa	cdr3_nt
-	TRBV28	-	TRBJ1-2	CASSLGDYGYTF	TGTGCCAGCAGTCTAGGGGATTATGGCTACACCTTC
-	TRBV7-9	-	TRBJ1-1	CASSPAGTQNTEAFF	TGTGCCAGCAGCCCTGCCGGAACACAGAACACTGAAGCTTTCTTT
-	TRBV4-1	-	TRBJ1-4	CASSPKDRSTTNEKLFF	TGCGCCAGCAGCCCTAAAGACAGATCAACAACTAATGAAAAACTGTTTTTT
TRBD1	TRBV5-5	once	TRBJ1-2	CASSERDRADYGYTF	TGTGCCAGCAGCGAACGGGACAGGGCCGACTATGGCTACACCTTC
TRBD1	TRBV11-2	-	TRBJ1-4	CASSSSGQSWGPANEKLFF	TGTGCCAGCAGCTCGTCGGGACAGTCCTGGGGGCCAGCTAATGAAAAACTGTTTTTT
-	TRBV6-5	-	TRBJ1-1	CASSYSGSGNTEAFF	TGTGCCAGCAGTTACTCGGGTTCAGGGAACACTGAAGCTTTCTTT
-	TRBV14	-	TRBJ2-3	CASSQIIRDRVVVRGAQYF	TGTGCCAGCAGCCAAATTATCCGGGACAGGGTTGTAGTGCGGGGGGCGCAGTATTTT
-	TRBV18	-	TRBJ2-1	CASSPAVAGLNEQFF	TGTGCCAGCTCACCAGCCGTCGCGGGGCTCAATGAGCAGTTCTTC
TRBD1	TRBV6-1	many	TRBJ2-3	CASSSAPDRGPQYF	TGTGCCAGCAGTTCGGCCCCGGACAGGGGCCCGCAGTATTTT
-	TRBV5-4	-	TRBJ2-1	CASSLSKSLYNEQFF	TGTGCCAGCAGCTTATCTAAGTCCCTCTACAATGAGCAGTTCTTC
TRBD2	TRBV3-1/TRBV3-2	once	TRBJ2-3	CASSHDLAVASTDTQYF	TGTGCCAGCAGCCACGACCTAGCGGTGGCTAGCACAGATACGCAGTATTTT
-	TRBV28	-	TRBJ2-7	CASSPRLYREQYF	TGTGCCAGCAGTCCCCGACTCTACCGCGAGCAGTACTTC
-	TRBV25-1	-	TRBJ1-2	CASSDSRLSGYTF	TGTGCCAGCAGTGATTCTCGACTCAGTGGCTACACCTTC
TRBD2	TRBV27	-	TRBJ2-3	CASSYLAGGRDTQYF	TGTGCCAGCAGTTACCTAGCGGGGGGGAGAGATACGCAGTATTTT